This record looks at one T cell receptor (beta chain) sequence and its context. Its cognate antigen has yet to be identified. Base qualities are not provided; no much larger clone lies one nucleotide away. These data originate in a study of T cell changes during pregnancy in multiple sclerosis (dated by TCRdb to about 2019). For the wider study: Changes in the T cell repertoire over the course of pregnancy were examined in this study in women with multiple sclerosis.

The method was the immunoSEQ multiplex PCR assay. The table comes from immuneACCESS by way of TCRdb, which keeps in-frame sequences with V and J called. Part of the clones is missing from these tables; in studies checked, under half for an unresolved V gene and the rest for unknown reasons. In this sample the table shows under 90,000 clones, 80% to 95% of which occur a single time. Roughly 3.6% of the sample goes to the ten largest clones. Based on the germline V gene, the CDR1 and CDR2 sequences are SGHVS and FQNEAQ. The CDR3 covers 14 residues, taking in both the cysteine and the phenylalanine. The DNA shown is the 42-base CDR3, in frame from base 1. Here V drops 5 bases and J drops 10 bases, and the junction holds 7 bases not matched to any gene.

The TCR was taken from a female donor in good health, enrolled as a control in a pregnancy study. Sequencing was performed on peripheral blood, taken after pregnancy. The chain couples TRBV7-8 to TRBJ1-6; 8 of the junction bases match TRBD1. The CDR3 reads CASSPRQGWSPLHF. The sequenced DNA: TGTGCCAGCAGCCCCCGACAGGGGTGGTCACCCCTCCACTTT.